The 23 T cell receptor beta chains below were found in one sample sequenced in a study of neurological immune-mediated disorders. TCRdb reprocessed the 5' RACE reads with MiXCR, giving one entry per CDR3 protein. The top ten clones hold 2.5% to 3% of a sample with under 90,000 distinct CDR3 sequences, around 3.5% of them seen once. Sequencing used PBMCs. These receptors came from a woman between 50 and 59 years old with multiple sclerosis.

This clonotype was detected many times. This chain uses TRBV4-3 with TRBJ2-4; 14 bases are shared with TRBD2. The CDR3 covers 18 residues. The V segment lost 5 bases and the J segment 1 base; nucleotides outside the gene matches: 7. Germline V gene data show CDR1 as LGHNA and CDR2 as YSLEER. CDR3 in amino acids: CASSYPTSGGAAKNIQYF. CDR3 nucleotides: TGCGCCAGCAGCTACCCGACTAGCGGGGGGGCTGCCAAAAACATTCAGTACTTC.

This clonotype was recorded at least ten times. This rearrangement joins TRBV5-6 to TRBJ2-3; D is unclear. This CDR3 region has 14 residues. V was cut by 2 bases and J by 0 bases, with 7 bases left in between. The germline V gene has CDR1 SGHDT and CDR2 YYEEEE. CDR3 DNA: TGTGCCAGCAGCTTAGTCGGAAGCACAGATACGCAGTATTTT. Protein: CASSLVGSTDTQYF.

This clonotype has ten or more counts. This chain uses TRBV6-6 with TRBJ2-7, with D hard to call. V lost 2 bases to trimming and J lost 2 bases, with 7 bases between them. The CDR3 runs 13 residues. The germline gives CDR1 MNHNY, CDR2 SVGAGI (reference sequence). CDR3: CASSYPATYEQYF. CDR3 sequence (DNA): TGTGCCAGCAGTTACCCCGCCACCTACGAGCAGTACTTC.

This clonotype was observed at least ten times. The rearrangement links TRBV20-1 to TRBJ1-3, with D uncertain. Between the trimmed V and J ends, which lost 5 bases and 0 bases, there was a span of 11 bases. The CDR3 extends over 14 amino acids. The germline V gene has CDR1 DFQATT and CDR2 SNEGSKA (reference sequence). This CDR3 is CSAAASGSGNTIYF. Written as DNA, the CDR3 is TGCAGTGCTGCCGCCAGTGGCTCTGGAAACACCATATATTTT.

This clonotype was observed many times. The chain employs TRBV7-6 and TRBJ1-2; D perhaps matches TRBD1 (6 bases). The CDR3 length is 16 residues. CDR1 is SGHVS, CDR2 FNYEAQ, per germline. The V gene lost 0 bases and the J gene lost 3 bases, with 14 bases spanning the gap. CDR3 nucleotide sequence: TGTGCCAGCAGCTTAGCGGTGGCGGGGGCGGACTATGGCTACACCTTC. Protein: CASSLAVAGADYGYTF.

This clonotype appeared many times. The chain recombines TRBV6-6 with TRBJ2-1; D gene uncertain. CDR1 MNHNY and CDR2 SVGAGI come from the germline V gene (reference sequence). This CDR3 comprises 14 residues. V was shortened by 6 bases and J by 2 bases, with 11 bases between the two germline ends. CDR3 amino acids: CASRAPGPYNEQFF. The CDR3 region has the DNA TGTGCCAGCAGGGCGCCAGGACCCTACAATGAGCAGTTCTTC.

This clonotype was recorded at least ten times. The chain recombines TRBV18 with TRBJ1-2, with D uncertain. Trimming took 3 bases from V and 6 from J, leaving 14 bases between them. The length of the CDR3 is 14 residues. Germline V gives CDR1 KGHSH, CDR2 LQKENI. The CDR3 coding sequence is TGTGCCAGCTCACCCAGCCCGGGGTCGAATGGCTACACCTTC. Its protein product is CASSPSPGSNGYTF.

This clonotype was found many times. The chain couples TRBV10-3 to TRBJ2-3, with D hard to call. Germline V CDR1 and CDR2: ENHRY, SYGVKD. V was cut by 3 bases and J by 2 bases, with 9 bases left in between. The CDR3 covers 14 residues. CDR3 sequence (DNA): TGTGCCATCAGTGATTGGACGGACACAGATACGCAGTATTTT. It encodes CAISDWTDTDTQYF.

This clonotype was observed a few times. A read error may be the cause here, since a much bigger clone is one base away. The chain uses TRBV20-1 and TRBJ1-5, with D uncertain. V was shortened by 1 base and J by 5 bases, with 12 bases between the two germline ends. Germline V lookup: CDR1 DFQATT, CDR2 SNEGSKA (reference sequence). The CDR3 extends over 14 amino acids. The CDR3 nucleotides read TGCAGTGCTAGAGCGGGAAAAGGGTATCAGCCCCAGCATTTT. Translated: CSARAGKGYQPQHF.

This clonotype was counted at least ten times. In nucleotides, the CDR3 is TGTGCCAGCAGCCCCCAGCCCAGAGAGTACCTCCACTTT. Translating it yields CASSPQPREYLHF. The rearrangement links TRBV7-2 to TRBJ1-6; no firm D call. CDR1 and CDR2 from the germline V gene are SGHTA and FQGNSA. V was clipped by 5 bases and J by 15 bases, with 17 bases between them. The CDR3 has 13 amino acids.

At least ten counts were recorded for this clonotype. V and J are TRBV5-6 and TRBJ1-2; 9 nucleotides align to TRBD1. The length of the CDR3 is 15 residues. Germline CDR1 and CDR2: SGHDT and YYEEEE. Trimming removed 2 bases from V and 2 bases from J; junction bases left unmatched: 4. The CDR3 DNA reads TGTGCCAGCAGCTTAACCGGGACAGGGAACTATGGCTACACCTTC. Its protein product is CASSLTGTGNYGYTF.

This clonotype was seen repeatedly, ten times or more. This rearrangement joins TRBV3-1 to TRBJ1-4; D unclear. This CDR3 spans 14 amino acids. The germline V gene encodes CDR1 LGHDT and CDR2 YNNKEL (reference sequence). Trimming stripped 0 bases from V and 10 bases from J, with 12 bases between. The CDR3 bases are TGTGCCAGCAGCCAAGATGTTAGGCGGGGAAAACTGTTTTTT. It codes for CASSQDVRRGKLFF.

This clonotype was recorded many times. This chain connects TRBV4-3 to TRBJ2-6; the D is unclear. The CDR3 contains 16 residues. V lost 0 bases and J 1 base, leaving 7 bases between the germline ends. In germline, CDR1 is LGHNA, CDR2 YSLEER. Here the CDR3 reads CASSQDLGSGANVLTF. The CDR3 DNA reads TGCGCCAGCAGCCAAGACTTGGGTTCTGGGGCCAACGTCCTGACTTTC.

This clonotype has a count of ten or more. The chain has TRBV20-1 and TRBJ1-4; 7 nucleotides match TRBD1. The CDR3 totals 16 residues. CDR1 is DFQATT, CDR2 SNEGSKA, per germline (reference sequence). Trimming took 0 bases from V and 8 from J; bases not matched to a gene: 12. CDR3 DNA: TGCAGTGCTAGAGAGAGTTTAGACAGGGCGAGAGAAAAACTGTTTTTT. It is translated as CSARESLDRAREKLFF.

This clonotype showed up many times. The chain joins TRBV5-5 to TRBJ2-7; TRBD1 aligns across 8 bases. The CDR3 spans 17 residues. Unmatched junction bases numbered 9, after V lost 1 base and J lost 0 bases. The V gene's germline CDR1 is SGHKS and CDR2 YYEKEE (reference sequence). The CDR3 spells CASSLRIRQGSSYEQYF. As DNA, the CDR3 is TGTGCCAGCAGCTTGAGGATCCGACAGGGGAGCTCCTACGAGCAGTACTTC.

This clonotype occurred many times. Here the CDR3 DNA reads TGCGCCAGCAGCCAAGGGAGTATGAACACTGAAGCTTTCTTT. Amino acids: CASSQGSMNTEAFF. V and J are TRBV4-1 and TRBJ1-1; D unclear. Per the germline V gene, CDR1 is MGHRA and CDR2 is YSYEKL. This CDR3 is built from 14 residues. V lost 1 base and J lost 0, with 6 bases in between.

This clonotype was detected many times. The V gene is TRBV7-9, the J gene TRBJ2-7, with D possibly matching TRBD1 (5 bases). CDR3 length: 13 residues. V was pared by 4 bases and J by 2 bases, with 9 bases between. Looked up from germline, CDR1 is SEHNR and CDR2 is FQNEAQ (reference sequence). The CDR3 here is CASSSRQTYEQYF. The CDR3 region has the DNA TGTGCCAGCAGCTCTCGACAGACCTACGAGCAGTACTTC.

In this sample, this clonotype turned up a few times. The genes are TRBV18 and TRBJ2-2, with 9 positions matching TRBD2. With V trimmed by 1 base and J by 3 bases, 3 bases remained unmatched. The CDR3 has 16 residues. Germline CDR1 and CDR2: KGHSH and LQKENI. The CDR3 coding sequence is TGTGCCAGCTCACCACGCGGCGGGGGGGACACCGGGGAGCTGTTTTTT. It yields the protein CASSPRGGGDTGELFF.

This clonotype has at least ten counts. The V gene is TRBV7-2, the J gene TRBJ2-7, with 8 bases aligning to TRBD2. Germline V gene data show CDR1 as SGHTA and CDR2 as FQGNSA. The CDR3 runs 17 residues. Trimming cost V 2 bases and J 0 bases; bases outside gene matches: 9. The CDR3 DNA reads TGTGCCAGCAGCTTAAGAGTCGGGGGGGTCCACTCCTACGAGCAGTACTTC. Translating gives CASSLRVGGVHSYEQYF.

Comments on this clonotype: This clone may be a read error of a much larger clone one base away. The chain carries TRBV20-1 and TRBJ1-5; D remains ambiguous. Looked up from germline, CDR1 is DFQATT and CDR2 is SNEGSKA (reference sequence). There are 13 residues in the CDR3. DNA for the CDR3: TGCAGTGCCATGGACGGAGTCAATCAGCCCCAGAATTTT. The encoded protein is CSAMDGVNQPQNF.

This clonotype was picked up many times. The chain combines TRBV20-1 with TRBJ1-4; possibly TRBD1 for D (5 bases). This CDR3 contains 14 residues. Germline values: CDR1 DFQATT, CDR2 SNEGSKA (reference sequence). The V and J ends lost 2 bases and 8 bases respectively, with 15 bases between them. CDR3 sequence: CSARLNGGGEKLFF. DNA for the CDR3: TGCAGTGCTAGACTGAACGGCGGGGGAGAAAAACTGTTTTTT.

This clonotype was seen repeatedly, ten times or more. The V gene is TRBV4-3, the J gene TRBJ2-2, with TRBD1 identical over 7 bases. CDR3 length: 15 amino acids. CDR1 and CDR2 (germline): LGHNA, YSLEER. J was trimmed by 6 bases and V by 0 bases; bases with no gene match: 4. The CDR3 region has the DNA TGCGCCAGCAGCCAAGACCGACAGGGTCCCGGGGAGCTGTTTTTT. Encoded protein: CASSQDRQGPGELFF.

This clonotype appeared many times. The chain uses TRBV5-1 and TRBJ2-7, with TRBD2 as a possible D gene (5 bases). Between the trimmed V and J ends, which lost 0 bases and 3 bases, there was a span of 13 bases. The CDR3 covers 15 residues. Germline loops: CDR1 SGHRS, CDR2 YFSETQ. The CDR3 DNA sequence: TGCGCCAGCAGCTTGGATCCAGCGGAGTACTACGAGCAGTACTTC. Protein sequence: CASSLDPAEYYEQYF.